This TCR beta chain was profiled in a study of human T cells and chemical hapten exposure. Each CDR3 protein is one row after TCRdb ran MiXCR on the RACE reads. The sample has around 120,000 distinct CDR3 sequences, 11% seen once. The germline CDR1 and CDR2 sequences are MDHEN and SYDVKM. The CDR3 totals 15 residues. The V segment lost 7 bases and the J segment 6 bases; nucleotides outside the gene matches: 9. Time point in this sample: patch test 1, 2 weeks after DPC sensitization. Stated treatment: therapeutic diphenylcyclopropenone sensitization with weekly scalp DPC. The chain combines TRBV28 with TRBJ2-2; 9 bases agree with TRBD1. Here the sequenced sample was whole blood, taken in connection with sensitization to the hapten diphenylcyclopropenone (DPC). The receptor was derived from a woman in her forties with alopecia areata. Some clones in this sample may be carry-over from other donors' samples. The CDR3 DNA sequence: TGTGCCAGCAATCAACCGGGACAGGGTTCCGGGGAGCTGTTTTTT. It yields the protein CASNQPGQGSGELFF.